Sequencing of this T cell receptor (beta chain) was carried out in a study of blood T cells in healthy people across ages. Whole-study results and caveats: Getting older went along with TCR beta diversity per million T cells dropping roughly linearly. Since the PBMCs were unsorted, naive and antigen-experienced cells could not be conclusively compared.

Through a sample-barcoded 5' primer and a J-beta primer mix, a second PCR was run for roughly 7 to 12 cycles. TCRdb itself ran the 5' RACE reads through MiXCR, one entry per CDR3 protein. The sample has hundreds of thousands of distinct CDR3 sequences; 40% to 50% are singletons. CDR3 length: 12 residues. V shed 4 bases and J 5 bases; nucleotides not matched to a gene: 4. CDR1 is SQVTM and CDR2 is ANQGSEA in the germline V gene. Each of the donors had approximately 10 milliliters of peripheral blood drawn into EDTA-treated Vacutainer tubes. RNA extraction gave at least 6 micrograms of total RNA per sample. This clonotype occurred once. Antigen unknown.

The rearrangement uses TRBV29-1 and TRBJ1-1; 7 bases fit TRBD1. Sequences were obtained from blood. The TCR comes from a man aged 80 or over in good health. The CDR3: CSVGQGYTEAFF. The CDR3 nucleotides are TGCAGCGTTGGACAGGGTTATACTGAAGCTTTCTTT.